The rows below give T cell receptor beta chains drawn from one sample of a study of vaccination and CD4 T cells after COVID-19. TCRdb independently ran MiXCR on the PCR reads; one entry per CDR3 protein. Of about 20,000 distinct CDR3 sequences listed, 45% to 55% were seen once; the top ten hold about 7.2%. Antigens of these TCRs are unknown. The source material was CD4+ T cells from blood, cultured in vitro. The receptors stem from a human donor who had recovered from COVID-19. Both conserved end residues are part of each CDR3. A D gene is named only where the DNA matches it firmly.

-	TRBV9	TRBJ2-3	CASSPRQSSDTQYF
-	TRBV19	TRBJ2-3	CASSPGPGFLGDTQYF
TRBD1	TRBV10-3	TRBJ2-7	CAIGQGAEQYF
-	TRBV6-2/TRBV6-3	TRBJ1-1	CASSNQILNTEAFF
-	TRBV30	TRBJ2-7	CASGRGNEQYF
TRBD1	TRBV20-1	TRBJ1-3	CSARNGQGPGNTIYF
TRBD2	TRBV6-1	TRBJ2-7	CASRETSGGTYEQYF
TRBD1	TRBV5-4	TRBJ2-6	CASSPPGQGSSGANVLTF
-	TRBV20-1	TRBJ1-6	CSATSGTPNSPLHF
TRBD1	TRBV7-2	TRBJ1-6	CASTTGVAHNSPLHF
TRBD1	TRBV28	TRBJ1-5	CASSHPGQGNQPQHF
-	TRBV5-4	TRBJ2-3	CASSLVSPGTDTQYF
-	TRBV15	TRBJ2-6	CATSSVDGANVLTF
TRBD1	TRBV5-1	TRBJ1-6	CASSSGQGAGSPLHF
-	TRBV29-1	TRBJ2-7	CSVARVGYEQYF
-	TRBV7-6	TRBJ1-1	CASSPQPGTEAFF
TRBD1	TRBV11-2	TRBJ1-2	CASSSPGTGIGYTF
-	TRBV27	TRBJ2-3	CASSLPGTGTDTQYF
-	TRBV6-2/TRBV6-3	TRBJ1-1	CASSHGPEAFF
-	TRBV6-1	TRBJ1-6	CASSEAPGYGSSYNSPLHF
-	TRBV21-1	TRBJ2-1	CASSKSPRGAYNEQFF
-	TRBV20-1	TRBJ2-2	CSARVLGNTGELFF
-	TRBV20-1	TRBJ2-3	CSARDTGKVLSSSTDTQYF
-	TRBV7-6	TRBJ2-1	CASSLVGSGYEQFF
-	TRBV6-1	TRBJ1-1	CASSAPGSDEAFF
TRBD1	TRBV19	TRBJ1-1	CASSAQGAVVTEAFF
TRBD2	TRBV30	TRBJ2-2	CAWKAGGVTGELFF
-	TRBV10-3	TRBJ1-6	CAISESKVGRGDSPLHF
-	TRBV6-2/TRBV6-3	TRBJ2-3	CASSNLRGLSTDTQYF
TRBD2	TRBV7-2	TRBJ2-2	CASSLPSGRETGELFF
-	TRBV6-5	TRBJ2-2	CASSYVSQSGELFF
-	TRBV27	TRBJ1-3	CASSLVSGNTIYF
-	TRBV20-1	TRBJ2-2	CSAKGIGTGELFF
TRBD2	TRBV2	TRBJ2-5	CASSELTPGGETQYF
TRBD1	TRBV19	TRBJ1-2	CASSIPGTESGGYTF
-	TRBV20-1	TRBJ1-1	CSATKKGDPNTEAFF
-	TRBV7-9	TRBJ2-3	CASSSRLSSTDTQYF
-	TRBV2	TRBJ2-7	CASSENWTGGDEQYF
-	TRBV6-5	TRBJ1-4	CASSYSGGTGEKLFF
-	TRBV19	TRBJ2-7	CASSIGRGPSYEQYF
-	TRBV20-1	TRBJ1-1	CSASDQGYTEAFF
-	TRBV19	TRBJ1-1	CASSLINTEAFF
-	TRBV12-3/TRBV12-4	TRBJ1-6	CASSLGVDSPLHF
-	TRBV11-3	TRBJ1-1	CASSLDGREGSTEAFF
-	TRBV19	TRBJ2-2	CASRNTGELFF
-	TRBV6-2/TRBV6-3	TRBJ1-2	CASSLQGSFGYTF
-	TRBV27	TRBJ1-6	CASSEDRIRVSPLHF
TRBD1	TRBV30	TRBJ1-6	CAWTLGQGLGLHF
-	TRBV20-1	TRBJ1-2	CSAPDGLNYGYTF
-	TRBV6-1	TRBJ2-7	CAILTDTYSYEQYF
-	TRBV12-3/TRBV12-4	TRBJ2-7	CASSSTPEIFHEQYF
-	TRBV9	TRBJ1-5	CASSPGHPNQPQHF
-	TRBV25-1	TRBJ1-3	CASSSPLAGANGNTIYF
-	TRBV20-1	TRBJ1-2	CSAAPPGPPYGYTF
TRBD2	TRBV7-8	TRBJ2-2	CASSPGGGLTGELFF
TRBD1	TRBV6-4	TRBJ1-2	CASSDRDREGSGYTF
TRBD2	TRBV20-1	TRBJ2-3	CSAHNSGRTDTQYF
-	TRBV19	TRBJ2-5	CASSMTLGETQYF
TRBD2	TRBV7-3	TRBJ2-5	CASSSSGSGETQYF